The clone carrying this TCR beta chain was recorded a few times. Its antigen is still unknown. V lost 5 bases to trimming and J lost 3 bases; unmatched junction nucleotides: 6. Germline loops: CDR1 MRHNA, CDR2 SNTAGT. The CDR3 spans 15 residues. This sample is part of a study of Graves' ophthalmopathy and Graves' hyperthyroidism. Whole-study findings and limits: The model achieved 70.59% sensitivity and less than 75% specificity for ophthalmopathy progression. A model of 13 signatures distinguished ophthalmopathy from stable hyperthyroidism at around 90% sensitivity and 81.08% specificity.

The authors amplified TCR beta CDR3 regions from RNA transcripts. The workflow started with a first-round RT-PCR run with HTBI primers and then moved on to a second-round multiplex PCR. TCRdb reanalysed the multiplex PCR reads using MiXCR and keeps one entry per CDR3 protein. The repertoire consists of 340,000 or so distinct CDR3 sequences, with 17% occurring once and the leading ten covering roughly an eighth. The clonotype comes from an adult man with Graves' ophthalmopathy. This rearrangement joins TRBV6-4 to TRBJ2-5, with 10 bases that match TRBD2. Sequencing used peripheral blood. The DNA of the CDR3 is TGTGCCAGCAGTACACCGGGACTAGCGAAAGAGACCCAGTACTTC. Translated, it gives CASSTPGLAKETQYF.